The present T cell receptor beta chain was sequenced within a study of regulatory T cells in long-lasting Graves disease. This clonotype has only one observation. The antigen is unknown. Germline loops: CDR1 DFQATT, CDR2 SNEGSKA (reference sequence). Trimming took 2 bases from V and 3 from J; bases not matched to a gene: 8. This CDR3 spans 16 amino acids. Time point in this sample: newly diagnosed GD, antithyroid drugs for less than 3 months. With RNA extracted from PBMCs as input, the TCR library was made. Graves' disease diagnoses followed American Thyroid Association guidelines. Patients came from an endocrinology department in Xi'an, China. Overall study findings and caveats: Compared with new cases, persistent Graves' patients showed reduced TCR diversity. Favoring TRBV28, TRBJ1-2 and TRBJ2-5 was a feature seen in persistent disease.

Libraries of TCR beta came from iRepertoire HTBI primers plus Arm-PCR of CDR3 regions. TCRdb used MiXCR to reprocess the multiplex PCR reads, holding one entry per CDR3 protein. The data show hundreds of thousands of distinct CDR3 sequences, about 16% seen once. This sequence originates from a female donor with Graves disease. Source: peripheral blood mononuclear cells (PBMCs), taken at new diagnosis, from a patient treated with antithyroid drugs. This chain connects TRBV20-1 to TRBJ2-3; 10 positions agree with TRBD1. The chain's CDR3 is CSARPSGTGVTDTQYF. The DNA of the CDR3 is TGCAGTGCTAGACCCTCGGGGACAGGGGTGACAGATACGCAGTATTTT.